This note documents a single T cell receptor beta chain sequence. What it recognizes is unknown. The data stem from a study of shared clonotypes between healthy human individuals. Study observations and caveats: Sequencing depth was expected to influence donor clonotype sharing.

Sequencing was performed with immunoSEQ multiplex PCR; in TCRdb, only in-frame clones are kept and a portion is missing. There are some 2.3 million clones in the sample; 85% to 95% occur only once, and roughly 0.36% lies in the top ten. Looked up from germline, CDR1 is SGHVS and CDR2 is FNYEAQ. The V segment lost 2 bases and the J segment 4 bases; nucleotides outside the gene matches: 11. This CDR3 comprises 17 residues. The donors, all of them Caucasian adults, lived in Nashville, Tennessee. The TCR originated in a man aged 18-30 years in good health. Some clones in this sample may be carry-over from other donors' samples. The rearrangement joins TRBV7-6 to TRBJ2-3; TRBD2 matches 8 bases. The specimen sequenced was naive CD4+ T cells from PBMCs. Subset: CD45RA+ positively selected. CDR3 coding DNA: TGTGCCAGCAGCTTAAAGTTTTCAGGACTAGCAGCAGATACGCAGTATTTT. Its protein is CASSLKFSGLAADTQYF.